This T cell receptor (beta chain) is from a study of Graves' ophthalmopathy and Graves' hyperthyroidism. General study results and limits: Thyroid clonotypes that were expanded above 0.001 frequency mostly also appeared in blood. In predicting ophthalmopathy progression, the model reached roughly 69% sensitivity and roughly 74% specificity. Ophthalmopathy versus stable hyperthyroidism: 13-signature model gave around 86% sensitivity, 80% to 84% specificity.

This clonotype came up once. Its target is not known. Hyperthyroidism patients were newly diagnosed, under 2 months' duration, aged 18 to 65. Amplified material comprised TCR beta CDR3 regions derived from RNA transcripts. HTBI primers primed a first-round RT-PCR, and a second-round multiplex PCR followed. TCRdb independently ran MiXCR on the multiplex PCR reads; one entry per CDR3 protein. The sample includes around 1.1 million distinct CDR3 sequences, approximately 35% of them seen just once. This sequence originates from an adult man with Graves' hyperthyroidism. Source material: peripheral blood or thyroid tissue (not recorded which).

CDR3 sequence reads: CGCSSRGRDYGYTF. CDR3 coding DNA: TGTGGCTGCAGTTCAAGGGGACGGGACTATGGCTACACCTTC. V and J are TRBV6-9 and TRBJ1-2; possible D gene TRBD1, 5 bases. CDR1 and CDR2 from the germline V gene are MNHGY and SVAAGI. CDR3 length: 14 amino acids.